What follows are 27 T cell receptor beta chains derived from one specimen sequenced in a study of vaccination and CD4 T cells after COVID-19. Antigens of these TCRs are unknown. Indicated treatment: roughly ten-day PBMC culture with coronavirus spike peptide pools or control peptides (ViraFEST assay). Sequencing of the DNA from cultured CD4+ T cells was carried out with the Oncomine TCR Beta short-read assay. TCRdb ran MiXCR on the PCR reads and lists one entry per CDR3 protein. The sample includes roughly 13,000 distinct CDR3 sequences, approximately 61% of them seen just once. The specimen was CD4+ T cells from blood, cultured in vitro. The receptors were sampled from a human donor who had recovered from COVID-19.

J is TRBJ2-5 and V is TRBV6-2 or TRBV6-3; 13 positions match TRBD2. V trimming: 4 bases; J trimming: 4 bases; junction bases outside the gene matches: 12. There are 18 residues in the CDR3. Germline assignment: CDR1 MNHEY and CDR2 SVGEGT. CDR3 sequence: CASSSYRGLAGSRETQYF. Here the CDR3 DNA reads TGTGCCAGCAGTTCCTATAGGGGACTAGCGGGGTCGAGAGAGACCCAGTACTTC.

This clonotype was detected only once. The chain recombines TRBV2 with TRBJ2-6, with D perhaps matching TRBD1 or TRBD2 (5 bases each). CDR1 SNHLY and CDR2 FYNNEI come from the germline V gene. Trimming pared 5 bases from V and 0 bases from J, leaving 11 bases between. The CDR3 has 16 amino acids. The CDR3 sequence is CASSRDGPSGANVLTF. As DNA, the CDR3 is TGTGCCAGCAGTCGGGACGGACCCTCTGGGGCCAACGTCCTGACTTTC.

The V and J genes are TRBV20-1 and TRBJ2-5; 11 positions match TRBD2. Losses at the gene ends were 7 bases for V and 1 base for J; bases not matched to a gene: 2. Germline values: CDR1 DFQATT, CDR2 SNEGSKA (reference sequence). This CDR3 comprises 13 residues. CDR3 protein: CSVLAGGQETQYF. The CDR3 DNA reads TGCAGTGTTCTAGCGGGGGGCCAAGAGACCCAGTACTTC.

The chain is built from TRBV6-1 and TRBJ2-2; D is unresolved. CDR3 length equals 14 residues. The V end was cut by 6 bases, the J end by 1 base, with 9 bases between. Germline V gives CDR1 MNHNS, CDR2 SASEGT. In DNA form, the CDR3 reads TGTGCCAGCAGCCACAAAGAGAACACCGGGGAGCTGTTTTTT. The encoded protein is CASSHKENTGELFF.

This chain uses TRBV28 with TRBJ1-2; D is ambiguous. From germline, CDR1 is MDHEN and CDR2 SYDVKM. Trimming left V 3 bases short and J 4 bases short, with 12 bases between. The CDR3 runs 14 residues. Here the CDR3 reads CASSFTSVSYGYTF. CDR3 DNA: TGTGCCAGCAGTTTTACGTCAGTCAGCTATGGCTACACCTTC.

This clonotype was found a few times. The chain employs TRBV6-2 or TRBV6-3 and TRBJ2-1, with 10 nucleotides matching TRBD2. Trimming at V came to 7 bases and at J to 8 bases, leaving 5 bases not matched to a gene. CDR3 size: 13 residues. CDR1 is MNHEY, CDR2 SVGEGT, per germline. The CDR3 coding sequence is TGTGCCAGCAAGCCTAGCGGGAGCTATGAGCAGTTCTTC. Protein sequence: CASKPSGSYEQFF.

The V and J genes are TRBV19 and TRBJ1-2; 12 positions agree with TRBD1. With V trimmed by 5 bases and J by 5 bases, 9 bases remained unmatched. The CDR3 loop spans 16 amino acids. Germline loops: CDR1 LNHDA, CDR2 SQIVND (reference sequence). The CDR3 here is CASSPGQGAFGYGYTF. CDR3 nucleotides: TGTGCCAGTAGTCCGGGACAGGGGGCTTTCGGGTATGGCTACACCTTC.

The chain uses TRBV30 and TRBJ1-5; the D is unclear. The CDR3 runs to 13 residues. CDR1 and CDR2 from the germline V gene are GTSNPN and SVGIG (reference sequence). Trimming removed 5 bases at V and 0 bases at J, with 8 bases between. CDR3 in amino acids: CAWGENSNQPQHF. In DNA form, the CDR3 reads TGTGCCTGGGGGGAAAATAGCAATCAGCCCCAGCATTTT.

CDR3 sequence (DNA): TGTGCCAGCAGCCGGACCTACAGCAGGGACACCATATATTTT. It specifies CASSRTYSRDTIYF. The rearrangement uses TRBV6-1 and TRBJ1-3, with D perhaps matching TRBD1 (5 bases). Germline loops: CDR1 MNHNS, CDR2 SASEGT. V was cut by 6 bases and J by 8 bases, with 17 bases left in between. The CDR3 contains 14 residues.

The chain employs TRBV6-5 and TRBJ1-5; 8 nucleotides line up with TRBD1. The CDR3 contains 14 residues. Trimming took 2 bases from V and 9 from J; bases not matched to a gene: 6. Looked up from germline, CDR1 is MNHEY and CDR2 is SVGAGI. CDR3 nucleotide sequence: TGTGCCAGCAGTTACGACAGGGGCCCCTGGCCCCAGCATTTT. Amino acid sequence: CASSYDRGPWPQHF.

The V and J genes are TRBV7-9 and TRBJ1-5; D is undetermined. V shed 5 bases and J shed 7 bases, with 9 bases lying between them. This CDR3 is 12 amino acids long. Germline V gene sequence: CDR1 SEHNR, CDR2 FQNEAQ (reference sequence). The DNA for the CDR3 is TGTGCCAGCAGCGGGCGTGGGCAGCCCCAGCATTTT. Protein: CASSGRGQPQHF.

V gene TRBV20-1 combines with J gene TRBJ1-5; possible D gene TRBD1, 6 bases. This CDR3 has 15 residues. The V end was cut by 3 bases, the J end by 6 bases, with 18 bases between. CDR1 and CDR2 from the germline V gene are DFQATT and SNEGSKA (reference sequence). CDR3 DNA: TGCAGTGCTAGTGAGGGGGGGGGTAAGGCTCAGCCCCAGCATTTT. Residues: CSASEGGGKAQPQHF.

V usage is TRBV19 and J usage is TRBJ2-2; 10 positions agree with TRBD2. Looked up from germline, CDR1 is LNHDA and CDR2 is SQIVND (reference sequence). After removal of 5 bases from V and 2 bases from J, the junction contained 5 bases not matched to a gene. This CDR3 has 16 amino acids. The CDR3: CASSRASGGNTGELFF. The CDR3 DNA reads TGTGCCAGTAGTCGGGCTAGCGGGGGCAACACCGGGGAGCTGTTTTTT.

DNA of the CDR3: TGTGCCAGCAGTCGGACAGCATCGAACACCGGGGAGCTGTTTTTT. It specifies CASSRTASNTGELFF. The chain joins TRBV6-1 to TRBJ2-2; maybe TRBD1 (6 bases). The V end lost 5 bases, the J end lost 0 bases, and 10 bases lay between the germline ends. CDR1 is MNHNS, CDR2 SASEGT, per germline. The CDR3 runs 15 residues.

This clonotype was detected a few times. The chain joins TRBV20-1 to TRBJ2-3; 10 bases match TRBD1. Looked up from germline, CDR1 is DFQATT and CDR2 is SNEGSKA (reference sequence). The junction had 9 bases not matched to a gene; V was cut back by 1 base and J by 8 bases. The length of the CDR3 is 15 residues. CDR3 sequence reads: CSARGQGATFGTQYF. Here the CDR3 DNA reads TGCAGTGCTAGAGGACAGGGGGCGACGTTCGGTACGCAGTATTTT.

In nucleotides, the CDR3 is TGTGCCAGCTCCGGGACTAGCGGGGGGGGGAAGCAGTTCTTC. Protein: CASSGTSGGGKQFF. The rearrangement links TRBV6-1 to TRBJ2-1; 16 bases fit TRBD2. In germline, CDR1 is MNHNS, CDR2 SASEGT. The CDR3 sequence is 14 residues long. With V trimmed by 8 bases and J by 11 bases, 6 bases remained unmatched.

This clonotype showed up just a few times. V usage is TRBV19 and J usage is TRBJ1-5; TRBD1 might be the D (5 bases). The CDR3 covers 18 residues. CDR1 is LNHDA and CDR2 is SQIVND in the germline V gene (reference sequence). The V end lost 7 bases, the J end lost 4 bases, and 26 bases lay between the germline ends. CDR3 loop: CASNPPGTQVQTNQPQHF. The CDR3 coding sequence is TGTGCCAGTAATCCCCCGGGGACCCAGGTCCAGACAAATCAGCCCCAGCATTTT.

The chain uses TRBV28 and TRBJ1-1, with no clear D. V lost 2 bases and J lost 6, with 13 bases in between. CDR3 size: 14 residues. Germline lookup yields CDR1 MDHEN and CDR2 SYDVKM. Here the CDR3 DNA reads TGTGCCAGCAGTTTAGTTATGAGTGCCCCTGAAGCTTTCTTT. Translating it yields CASSLVMSAPEAFF.

This chain's CDR3 is CASSHPGDSYGYTF. Written as DNA, the CDR3 is TGTGCCAGTAGCCACCCCGGGGACTCCTATGGCTACACCTTC. The gene calls are TRBV19 and TRBJ1-2; D possibly corresponds to TRBD1 (5 bases). Germline lookup yields CDR1 LNHDA and CDR2 SQIVND (reference sequence). The CDR3 runs to 14 residues. The germline V and J ends were trimmed by 6 bases and 4 bases, with 15 bases remaining between them.

The chain has TRBV20-1 and TRBJ2-5; TRBD1 matches at 10 bases. The germline V gene has CDR1 DFQATT and CDR2 SNEGSKA (reference sequence). CDR3 length equals 19 residues. Losses at the gene ends were 0 bases for V and 4 bases for J; bases not matched to a gene: 17. CDR3 DNA sequence: TGCAGTGCTAGAGATCCGCCGGGACAGGGGACTCTAGGGTCAGAGACCCAGTACTTC. It specifies CSARDPPGQGTLGSETQYF.

This clonotype was counted a few times. V usage is TRBV20-1 and J usage is TRBJ1-2; tentatively, D is TRBD1 (5 bases). This CDR3 spans 13 amino acids. Trimming left V 0 bases short and J 6 bases short, with 11 bases between. The V gene's germline CDR1 is DFQATT and CDR2 SNEGSKA (reference sequence). In nucleotides, the CDR3 is TGCAGTGCTAGAGAGGGGCAGGGAGATGGCTACACCTTC. This sequence encodes CSAREGQGDGYTF.

The chain is built from TRBV19 and TRBJ2-1; tentative D call: TRBD2 (6 bases). The germline V gene has CDR1 LNHDA and CDR2 SQIVND (reference sequence). The CDR3 spans 16 residues. The V end lost 1 base, the J end lost 2 bases, and 12 bases lay between the germline ends. CDR3 in amino acids: CASSIGGGGAYNEQFF. The CDR3 DNA is TGTGCCAGTAGTATAGGAGGTGGCGGGGCCTACAATGAGCAGTTCTTC.

The chain recombines TRBV6-1 with TRBJ1-1; TRBD1 is a possible D gene (5 bases). V shed 0 bases and J shed 4 bases, with 15 bases lying between them. The CDR3 has 16 residues. The V gene's germline CDR1 is MNHNS and CDR2 SASEGT. This CDR3 is CASSEALLGGSTEAFF. DNA for the CDR3: TGTGCCAGCAGTGAAGCGCTTTTGGGGGGGAGCACTGAAGCTTTCTTT.

This clonotype was seen once. The chain joins TRBV6-1 to TRBJ2-1; 7 bases agree with TRBD2. This CDR3 spans 15 amino acids. Germline trimming cut 3 bases from V and 6 bases from J; bases unmatched to any gene: 8. Germline V gene lookup returns CDR1 MNHNS and CDR2 SASEGT. CDR3: CASSEWTSGFNEQFF. The CDR3 DNA is TGTGCCAGCAGTGAGTGGACTAGTGGTTTCAATGAGCAGTTCTTC.

The CDR3 region is CASSGRDRAYNQPQHF. DNA of the CDR3: TGTGCCAGCAGCGGACGAGACAGGGCCTACAATCAGCCCCAGCATTTT. This chain connects TRBV21-1 to TRBJ1-5; the D segment call TRBD1 is taken from the table without a DNA check. TRBV21-1 is a recognized pseudogene. This CDR3 has 16 amino acids.

The chain uses TRBV5-4 and TRBJ2-7; D call uncertain. Between the trimmed V and J ends, which lost 0 bases and 4 bases, there was a span of 11 bases. The germline CDR1 and CDR2 sequences are SGHNT and YYREEE (reference sequence). The CDR3 covers 14 residues. CDR3: CASSLAPGSYEQYF. CDR3 bases: TGTGCCAGCAGCTTGGCCCCCGGATCTTACGAGCAGTACTTC.

V is TRBV20-1 and J is TRBJ1-1, with TRBD1 matching 7 bases. V was clipped by 0 bases and J by 4 bases; unmatched bases: 5. Germline assignment: CDR1 DFQATT and CDR2 SNEGSKA (reference sequence). This CDR3 has 14 residues. CDR3 bases: TGCAGTGCTAGAGATAATCCAGGGGGCACTGAAGCTTTCTTT. Encoded protein: CSARDNPGGTEAFF.